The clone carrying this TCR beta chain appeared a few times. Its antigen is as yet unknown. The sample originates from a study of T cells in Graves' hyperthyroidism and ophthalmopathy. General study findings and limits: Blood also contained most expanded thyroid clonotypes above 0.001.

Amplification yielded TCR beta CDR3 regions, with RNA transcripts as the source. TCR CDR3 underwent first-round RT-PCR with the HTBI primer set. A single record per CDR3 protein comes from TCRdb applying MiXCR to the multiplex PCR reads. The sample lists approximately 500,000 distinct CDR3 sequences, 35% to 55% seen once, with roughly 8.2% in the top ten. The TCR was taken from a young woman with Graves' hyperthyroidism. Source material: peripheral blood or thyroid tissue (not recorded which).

CDR3 DNA: TGCGCCAGCAAGCTGCGGGGGGTAGCAACTAATGAAAAACTGTTTTTT. Encoded protein: CASKLRGVATNEKLFF. This chain connects TRBV5-1 to TRBJ1-4, with D perhaps TRBD1 (5 bases). CDR3 length equals 16 residues. The V end was cut by 6 bases, the J end by 0 bases, with 15 bases between. Germline lookup yields CDR1 SGHRS and CDR2 YFSETQ.